Listed here are 15 T cell receptor beta chains from one sample, sequenced in a study of cytomegalovirus exposure and HLA in healthy donors. The PCR made use of 60 Vbeta and 13 Jbeta primers. Sequencing used immunoSEQ multiplex PCR; TCRdb keeps in-frame clones, though not all of them. The sample lists about 150,000 clones; about two thirds were seen once. The material sequenced was PBMCs. All receptors derive from a woman aged 55-69 years in good health and CMV-seropositive.

The rearrangement uses TRBV6-6 and TRBJ2-1, with D maybe TRBD2 (5 bases). Trimming stripped 8 bases from V and 6 bases from J, with 17 bases between. Per germline, CDR1 MNHNY and CDR2 SVGAGI (reference sequence). The CDR3 contains 14 residues. The CDR3 loop is CASCLRTSINEQFF. The CDR3 nucleotides read TGTGCCAGCTGCCTCCGGACTTCGATCAATGAGCAGTTCTTC.

This chain uses TRBV12-2 with TRBJ2-7; TRBD2 reflects the table's D call only, with no check against the DNA. TRBV12-2 is flagged as a pseudogene. CDR3 length equals 14 residues. The DNA of the CDR3 is TGTGCAAGTCGCCCCTCAGCGGGAGGGTGGGAGCAGTACTTC. It encodes CASRPSAGGWEQYF.

This clone was seen only a few times. This chain joins TRBV14 and TRBJ2-7; a weak D match, TRBD2 (6 bases). Germline V gene data show CDR1 as SGHDN and CDR2 as FVKESK. V was shortened by 0 bases and J by 3 bases, with 12 bases between the two germline ends. This CDR3 spans 15 amino acids. The CDR3 protein is CASSQDTRGGYEQYF. DNA for the CDR3: TGTGCCAGCAGCCAAGATACCCGGGGAGGCTACGAGCAGTACTTC.

The DNA for the CDR3 is TGTGCCAGCAGTTCCGGGACTAGCGGGAGAGGGGGCGGGGAGCTGTTTTTT. As protein: CASSSGTSGRGGGELFF. V usage is TRBV28 and J usage is TRBJ2-2; 14 bases are shared with TRBD2. CDR1 MDHEN and CDR2 SYDVKM come from the germline V gene. Unmatched junction bases numbered 8, after V lost 4 bases and J lost 7 bases. CDR3 length: 17 amino acids.

The rearrangement joins TRBV7-8 to TRBJ1-2; perhaps TRBD1 as D (5 bases). CDR3 length: 16 amino acids. V was trimmed by 1 base and J by 6 bases, leaving 18 bases between them. In germline, CDR1 is SGHVS, CDR2 FQNEAQ. CDR3 loop: CASSLGWGGDKDGYTF. CDR3 nucleotides: TGTGCCAGCAGCTTAGGGTGGGGAGGGGATAAGGATGGCTACACCTTC.

This chain links TRBV19 with TRBJ1-5, with a tentative D call TRBD1 (6 bases). This CDR3 contains 15 residues. Trimming took 8 bases from V and 6 from J, leaving 20 bases between them. The germline gives CDR1 LNHDA, CDR2 SQIVND (reference sequence). For the CDR3, the DNA is TGTGCCAGTGAGACCCAGACAGGCTCGGGTCAGCCCCAGCATTTT. Its translation is CASETQTGSGQPQHF. Full variable domain (rest looked up from reference TRBV19 and TRBJ1-5): DGGITQSPKYLFRKEGQNVTLSCEQNLNHDAMYWYRQDPGQGLRLIYYSQIVNDFQKGDIAEGYSVSREKKESFPLTVTSAQKNPTAFYLCASETQTGSGQPQHFGDGTRLSIL.

The V and J genes are TRBV28 and TRBJ1-1; D is uncertain. Looked up from germline, CDR1 is MDHEN and CDR2 is SYDVKM. There are 13 residues in the CDR3. V was clipped by 1 base and J by 8 bases, with 11 bases between them. In DNA, the CDR3 is TGTGCCAGCAGTTTATCTCTCCGGGAAGAAGCTTTCTTT. This encodes CASSLSLREEAFF.

This clone was observed a handful of times. The chain combines TRBV11-2 with TRBJ1-3; D gene ambiguous. Germline values: CDR1 SGHAT, CDR2 FQNNGV. Trimming removed 0 bases at V and 1 base at J, with 7 bases between. The CDR3 is 15 amino acids. The CDR3 loop reads CASSLEPGSGNTIYF. The CDR3 DNA reads TGTGCCAGCAGCTTAGAGCCGGGTTCTGGAAACACCATATATTTT.

V gene TRBV28 combines with J gene TRBJ1-1, with D unclear. Per the germline V gene, CDR1 is MDHEN and CDR2 is SYDVKM. The CDR3 sequence is 12 residues long. V lost 2 bases and J lost 8, with 9 bases in between. The CDR3 DNA follows: TGTGCCAGCAGTTTACCCCAGTCCGAAGCTTTCTTT. This encodes CASSLPQSEAFF.

V is TRBV29-1 and J is TRBJ1-1; 7 bases line up with TRBD1. J gave up 1 base and V 7 bases, and 15 bases lay outside the gene matches. The CDR3 length is 16 residues. Germline V gives CDR1 SQVTM, CDR2 ANQGSEA. CDR3 protein: CSGSGTDGWGNTEAFF. CDR3 nucleotides: TGCAGCGGCTCCGGGACAGACGGCTGGGGGAACACTGAAGCTTTCTTT. Based on the CDR3 plus reference TRBV29-1 and TRBJ1-1, the full variable domain is SAVISQKPSRDICQRGTSLTIQCQVDSQVTMMFWYRQQPGQSLTLIATANQGSEATYESGFVIDKFPISRPNLTFSTLTVSNMSPEDSSIYLCSGSGTDGWGNTEAFFGQGTRLTVV.

This chain uses TRBV19 with TRBJ1-5; D might be TRBD1 (6 bases). Trimming shortened V by 6 bases and J by 0 bases, and 12 bases separated the two germline ends. This CDR3 is 15 amino acids long. Germline assignment: CDR1 LNHDA and CDR2 SQIVND (reference sequence). CDR3 residues: CASSPQGTSNQPQHF. CDR3 DNA sequence: TGTGCCAGTAGCCCCCAGGGGACTAGCAATCAGCCCCAGCATTTT.

This clone was picked up one time. CDR3 protein: CASSSGTGNTEAFF. The CDR3, as DNA: TGTGCCAGCAGCTCCGGGACAGGGAACACTGAAGCTTTCTTT. The chain carries TRBV7-9 and TRBJ1-1, with 8 bases that match TRBD1. Germline CDR1 is SEHNR and CDR2 is FQNEAQ (reference sequence). This CDR3 has 14 residues. J lost 1 base, V lost 4 bases, and 2 bases had no gene match.

This clone was seen once. This rearrangement joins TRBV2 to TRBJ1-4; 7 bases map to TRBD1. Germline V gives CDR1 SNHLY, CDR2 FYNNEI. The CDR3 has 15 residues. V gave up 8 bases and J gave up 3 bases; unmatched junction bases: 9. CDR3 DNA: TGTGCCAGCGGGAGGCAGGGGGTCCCTAATGAAAAACTGTTTTTT. It codes for CASGRQGVPNEKLFF. The variable domain in full, with the rest retrieved from reference TRBV2 and TRBJ1-4, is EPEVTQTPSHQVTQMGQEVILRCVPISNHLYFYWYRQILGQKVEFLVSFYNNEISEKSEIFDDQFSVERPDGSNFTLKIRSTKLEDSAMYFCASGRQGVPNEKLFFGSGTQLSVL.

This clone has just one count. This chain connects TRBV19 to TRBJ2-7; D remains unclear. This CDR3 contains 12 residues. V dropped 8 bases and J dropped 4 bases, with 12 bases sitting between them. Germline CDR1 is LNHDA and CDR2 is SQIVND (reference sequence). The DNA of the CDR3 is TGTGCCAGTCATTCCACTCCTTACGAGCAGTACTTC. Amino acid sequence: CASHSTPYEQYF. The variable domain in full, completed from reference TRBV19 and TRBJ2-7, reads DGGITQSPKYLFRKEGQNVTLSCEQNLNHDAMYWYRQDPGQGLRLIYYSQIVNDFQKGDIAEGYSVSREKKESFPLTVTSAQKNPTAFYLCASHSTPYEQYFGPGTRLTVT.

The rearrangement links TRBV7-9 to TRBJ2-7; D is possibly TRBD1 (5 bases). The CDR3 length is 12 residues. Germline V gives CDR1 SEHNR, CDR2 FQNEAQ (reference sequence). Trimming stripped 5 bases from V and 4 bases from J, with 9 bases between. The CDR3 DNA reads TGTGCCAGCAGCGTAACAGGATACGAGCAGTACTTC. Amino acid sequence: CASSVTGYEQYF.